The subject of this entry is one T cell receptor (beta chain). Its antigen is unidentified. CDR3 length equals 16 residues. CDR1 is SQVTM, CDR2 ANQGSEA, per germline. V lost 5 bases, J lost 2 bases, and 21 bases lay in between. PCR involved 60 Vbeta and 13 Jbeta primers. Study processing details: Later analysis identified tens of millions of unique TCR beta chains, 8.5 million to 13 million shared. Produced via immunoSEQ multiplex PCR; TCRdb's table is partial and in-frame only. That table is the source of V, J and clone size, and D and trimming were worked out from the DNA. The sample includes roughly 150,000 clones, around 73% of them seen just once. This sample was included in a study of cytomegalovirus exposure and HLA in healthy donors. On the study more broadly: HLA-typed donors were the source of approximately 88 million unique TCRs, which an early data release held.

Points from the study as a whole: In a later analysis, an Asian-associated ancestry cluster reportedly showed fewer N-insertions than the roughly 690-donor mean.

This receptor was identified in a male donor in good health and CMV-seronegative. The rearrangement uses TRBV29-1 and TRBJ1-2; D is unresolved. The sample consisted of PBMCs. CDR3 residues: CSVTDPLPRENYGYTF. The DNA for the CDR3 is TGCAGCGTTACAGACCCCCTGCCCCGGGAAAACTATGGCTACACCTTC. Full variable domain (rest looked up from reference TRBV29-1 and TRBJ1-2): SAVISQKPSRDICQRGTSLTIQCQVDSQVTMMFWYRQQPGQSLTLIATANQGSEATYESGFVIDKFPISRPNLTFSTLTVSNMSPEDSSIYLCSVTDPLPRENYGYTFGSGTRLTVV.